This T cell receptor (beta chain) was recovered during a study of T-cell memory formation after mild COVID-19. Across the study: Largely, the TCR clusters proved donor specific. Study-level findings and limits: For contracting clones, CD4+ ones sat mainly in CM and EM, CD8+ in EMRA.

The CDR3 runs 15 residues. Trimming took 2 bases from V and 5 from J, leaving 13 bases between them. Germline V lookup: CDR1 SGHTA, CDR2 FQGNSA. After 5'RACE with constant-segment primers, TCR alpha and TCR beta cDNA libraries carrying sample barcodes and UMIs were obtained. MiXCR, run by TCRdb on the 5' RACE reads, gives a single entry per CDR3 protein. Here the sample spans fewer than 650,000 distinct CDR3 sequences, about a fifth being singletons. A few counts support this clonotype. The antigen remains unidentified. The source material was PBMCs or a T cell subset sorted from them (not recorded which). The TCR originated in an adult woman who had mild COVID-19 (a few samples of this study predate the infection). Cell type and time point are not known. V and J are TRBV7-2 and TRBJ2-1; D might be TRBD1 (5 bases). Here the CDR3 reads CASSLSKGSNNEQFF. The CDR3 DNA sequence: TGTGCCAGCAGCTTAAGTAAGGGGTCCAACAATGAGCAGTTCTTC.